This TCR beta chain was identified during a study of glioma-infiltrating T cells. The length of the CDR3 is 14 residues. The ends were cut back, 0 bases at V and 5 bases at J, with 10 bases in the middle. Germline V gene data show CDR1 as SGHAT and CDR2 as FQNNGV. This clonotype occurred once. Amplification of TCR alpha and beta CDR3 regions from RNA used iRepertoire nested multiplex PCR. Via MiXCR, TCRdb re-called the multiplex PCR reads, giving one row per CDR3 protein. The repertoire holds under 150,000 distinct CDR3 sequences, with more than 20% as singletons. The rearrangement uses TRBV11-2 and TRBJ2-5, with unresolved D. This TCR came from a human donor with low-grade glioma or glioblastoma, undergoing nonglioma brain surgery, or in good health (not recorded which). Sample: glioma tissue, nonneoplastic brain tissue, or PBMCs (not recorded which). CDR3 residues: CASSLDRSLETQYF. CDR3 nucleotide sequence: TGTGCCAGCAGCTTAGATCGGAGTCTGGAGACCCAGTACTTC.